Included here is one T cell receptor (beta chain) sequence, with context. The table lists this clonotype with many counts. Its binding antigen is unknown. Base qualities were left out, and no much larger clone turns up one base away. The time point label of this sample denotes: persistent/refractory GD, antithyroid drugs over 5 years with positive TRAb. For both TCR sequencing and RNA sequencing, RNA was extracted from PBMCs in TRIzol. Graves' disease was diagnosed according to American Thyroid Association guidelines. Patients for the study were recruited at an endocrinology department in Xi'an, China. Each patient gave 7.5 to 10 milliliters of peripheral blood, collected in an EDTA anticoagulant tube. Ficoll Paque Plus density gradient separation was used to isolate PBMCs, and no further T cell sorting was done. An Agilent 2100 Bioanalyzer and agarose gel were used to check RNA quality, while a NanoDrop 2000 measured RNA concentration.

Trimming costs V 5 bases and J 3 bases, and their ends lie 14 bases apart. The CDR3, cysteine through phenylalanine, is 14 amino acids long. Only the CDR3 DNA stays, 42 bases, in frame from base 1. CDR1 and CDR2 were assigned from the germline V gene (reference sequence) as DFQATT and SNEGSKA. The source of the sample is a study of regulatory T cells in long-lasting Graves disease (dated by TCRdb to the early 2020s). With respect to the entire study: Persistent Graves' disease was defined as antithyroid drug treatment for over 5 years with persistently positive TSH receptor autoantibodies. Peripheral blood TCR sequencing and RNA sequencing compared persistent Graves' disease patients with newly diagnosed Graves' disease patients. The study was registered as a clinical trial and conducted in China. A total of about 35 samples underwent TCR sequencing, from 13 patients with persistent Graves' disease and 20 or so patients with newly diagnosed Graves' disease. In the clinical cohort, patients with persistent Graves' disease had used antithyroid drugs for an average of roughly ten years.

What the authors observed across the whole study: Sequencing and analysis were limited to the TCR beta chain. Patients with persistent disease shared more public clonotypes (over 2,500) than newly diagnosed patients did (around 930). Lower TCR Shannon entropy and fewer highly expanded clones were observed in persistent Graves' disease patients than in newly diagnosed patients, which suggested clonal expansion. Persistent disease showed preferential use of TRBV28, TRBJ1-2 and TRBJ2-5, whereas newly diagnosed disease favored TRBV20-1 and TRBJ2-1. As a limitation, the authors acknowledged that the small sample size may reduce accuracy. Only peripheral blood was studied, because thyroid tissue, the primary lesion, was inaccessible.

The library was built by means of multiplex PCR. Instrument used: Illumina HiSeq 4000. To build TCR beta libraries, CDR3 regions were amplified by Arm-PCR using iRepertoire HTBI primers. Gel purification was performed on PCR products prior to sequencing. For the original study's pipeline: Across samples, about 64 TRBV and 12 to 15 TRBJ segments were identified and used for gene usage analysis of CDR3 amino acid clonotypes. COPE and FqMerger were used to merge filtered high-quality paired reads into contigs. BLAST was used to align contigs to the IMGT TRBV, TRBD and TRBJ reference genes, and CDR3 was defined following IMGT. Clonotypes above 0.1% frequency were classified as highly expanded clones. Shannon entropy was used to measure repertoire diversity, and the Gini coefficient was used to measure V-J evenness. Public clonotypes were defined as clonotypes shared by more than one individual. TCRdb redid the processing of the public reads, applying fastp at Q25 and MiXCR, and retained in-frame beta chains. Rows are unified per CDR3 protein, each entry keeping the most common DNA and genes. The V and J calls, along with clone size, are taken from TCRdb and not from the paper's own processing. This sample is represented by 300,000 to 400,000 distinct CDR3 sequences; around 20% of them were singletons. The ten largest clonotypes hold less than 30% of the sample.

The sequences come from peripheral blood mononuclear cells (PBMCs), collected when the disease was refractory, from a patient treated with antithyroid drugs. This TCR derives from a female donor with Graves disease. Recombination connected TRBV20-1 to TRBJ1-5, with a tentative D gene TRBD1 over 5 matching bases. The DNA reads TGCAGTGCTGGAGGTGACAGTGCCAATCAGCCCCAGCATTTT. Translated, it reads CSAGGDSANQPQHF.